This note documents a single TCR beta chain sequence. The antigen is undetermined. The CDR3 is 15 amino acids. V lost 5 bases, J lost 4 bases, and 12 bases stayed unmatched. Germline loops: CDR1 DFQATT, CDR2 SNEGSKA (reference sequence). The sample originates from a study of CD8 T cells in Susac syndrome. Study outcomes and limitations: The study admitted that it had a relatively small number of individuals in its TCR sequencing and HLA analysis.

In the multiple sclerosis control group, patients were treatment-naive and had stable or active relapsing-remitting disease. Negative isolation was used for CD8+ and CD4+ T cells, and FACS enrichment was applied to TEMRA cells. With random hexamers, reverse transcription was performed on 0.5 to 1 ug of RNA. Amplification of TCR beta CDR3 used immunoSEQ multiplex PCR across 54 Vbeta and 13 Jbeta. TCRdb re-called the immunoSEQ multiplex PCR reads with MiXCR, one entry per CDR3 protein. The table includes approximately 230,000 distinct CDR3 sequences, over 85% detected once. The chain is built from TRBV20-1 and TRBJ1-2; 8 positions match TRBD1. The sample taken for sequencing was CD4+ T cells from PBMCs. The sequence derives from a human donor with multiple sclerosis. CDR3 DNA: TGCAGTGCTCGAAGACCGGGACAGGAGACCTATGGCTACACCTTC. Its protein product is CSARRPGQETYGYTF.